A single sample is the source of the 2 T cell receptor beta chains below, sequenced in a study of blood T cell repertoires in COVID-19. Using immunoSEQ multiplex PCR, the repertoire was profiled, and TCRdb retains in-frame clones only, with some absent. Of 85,000 to 100,000 clones listed, more than 75% are singletons. The material sequenced was peripheral blood. These receptors were taken from a human donor in a cohort sampled during active COVID-19.

J is TRBJ2-7 and V is TRBV18; 8 bases are a match to TRBD1. V trimming: 1 base; J trimming: 0 bases; junction bases outside the gene matches: 5. The CDR3 is 16 residues long. CDR1 and CDR2 from the germline V gene are KGHSH and LQKENI. CDR3 in DNA: TGTGCCAGCTCACCACAAGGACAGGGTGTCTCCTACGAGCAGTACTTC. Amino acid sequence: CASSPQGQGVSYEQYF. Full variable domain (missing parts from reference TRBV18 and TRBJ2-7): NAGVMQNPRHLVRRRGQEARLRCSPMKGHSHVYWYRQLPEEGLKFMVYLQKENIIDESGMPKERFSAEFPKEGPSILRIQQVVRGDSAAYFCASSPQGQGVSYEQYFGPGTRLTVT.

CDR3 in amino acids: CASSYGALAAHYEQYF. DNA of the CDR3: TGTGCCAGCAGTTACGGGGCCTTGGCAGCGCACTACGAGCAGTACTTC. The V and J genes are TRBV6-2 or TRBV6-3 and TRBJ2-7; maybe TRBD1 (5 bases). Germline loops: CDR1 MNHEY, CDR2 SVGEGT. This CDR3 contains 16 residues. V was shortened by 2 bases and J by 3 bases, with 17 bases between the two germline ends.